The sequence of this T cell receptor beta chain was determined in a study of T cell responses to AZD1222 COVID-19 vaccine. Study-wide findings and caveats: Seropositive AZD1222 recipients at baseline numbered only 5 or 6. It should be noted that donors were predominantly white British and more often female, and clonal diversity was possibly underestimated.

In this sample, this clone turned up once. The antigen remains unidentified. V was clipped by 1 base and J by 4 bases; unmatched bases: 2. Looked up from germline, CDR1 is LNHNV and CDR2 is YYDKDF (reference sequence). The CDR3 length is 15 residues. Profiling relied on immunoSEQ multiplex PCR, and the TCRdb table lists in-frame clones only, not all of them. This repertoire shows 85,000 to 120,000 clones, roughly 83% found once; its top ten account for over 15%. Specimen: peripheral blood, collected on day 0 of AZD1222 vaccination. This receptor was taken from an adult in good health. The chain joins TRBV15 to TRBJ1-5; 9 bases line up with TRBD1. CDR3 residues: CATSRGGQGNQPQHF. The CDR3 DNA reads as TGTGCCACCAGCAGAGGAGGACAGGGGAATCAGCCCCAGCATTTT. The whole variable domain, filled in from reference TRBV15 and TRBJ1-5, reads DAMVIQNPRYQVTQFGKPVTLSCSQTLNHNVMYWYQQKSSQAPKLLFHYYDKDFNNEADTPDNFQSRRPNTSFCFLDIRSPGLGDTAMYLCATSRGGQGNQPQHFGDGTRLSIL.